The sequence of this T cell receptor (beta chain) was determined in a study of blood T cells in healthy people across ages. General study points: There were more naive CD4+ cells and higher diversity in long-lived donors than in aged donors.

It was with a sample-barcoded 5' primer and a J-beta primer mix that a second PCR of roughly 7 to 12 cycles was run. Each CDR3 protein gets one entry after TCRdb re-called the 5' RACE reads with MiXCR. Among approximately 780,000 distinct CDR3 sequences listed, under 30% were seen once. Turning to this clonotype: Its target is not known.

CDR3 length: 13 residues. V was clipped by 1 base and J by 4 bases, with 9 bases between them. The germline V gene encodes CDR1 DFQATT and CDR2 SNEGSKA (reference sequence). These data were also reused for a study on T cells of mothers and their children.

This receptor was obtained from a boy younger than 18 in good health. J is TRBJ2-3 and V is TRBV20-1; a weak D match, TRBD1 (6 bases). Sequenced material: blood. The CDR3 sequence: CSARVGTSDTQYF. CDR3 coding DNA: TGCAGTGCTAGAGTAGGGACATCAGATACGCAGTATTTT.